The 17 T cell receptor beta chains presented below share a single source sample, sequenced in a study of blood T cells in healthy people across ages. A second PCR, run for roughly 7 to 11 cycles, used a sample-barcoded 5' primer plus a J-beta primer mix. Via MiXCR, TCRdb re-called the 5' RACE reads, giving one row per CDR3 protein. The repertoire holds about 1 million distinct CDR3 sequences, with around 43% as singletons. What was sequenced was blood. These receptors were collected from a woman aged 60-70 years in good health.

V and J are TRBV27 and TRBJ2-1; 7 nucleotides align to TRBD1. V trimming: 7 bases; J trimming: 7 bases; junction bases outside the gene matches: 10. This CDR3 has 14 residues. Germline values: CDR1 MNHEY, CDR2 SMNVEV (reference sequence). CDR3 region: CASTNHRGGNEQFF. CDR3 nucleotides: TGTGCCAGCACCAATCACAGGGGCGGGAATGAGCAGTTCTTC.

V gene TRBV6-6 combines with J gene TRBJ2-3; 8 bases map to TRBD2. Trimming at V came to 5 bases and at J to 3 bases, leaving 10 bases not matched to a gene. CDR3 length: 16 amino acids. CDR1 is MNHNY and CDR2 is SVGAGI in the germline V gene (reference sequence). DNA for the CDR3: TGTGCCAGCAGTGCGTCCCCTGGCGGGAGGACAGATACGCAGTATTTT. Protein: CASSASPGGRTDTQYF.

A few counts support this clonotype. This sequence joins TRBV7-2 and TRBJ2-1; TRBD2 matches at 9 bases. J gave up 0 bases and V 1 base, and 1 base lay outside the gene matches. The germline CDR1 and CDR2 sequences are SGHTA and FQGNSA. The CDR3 is 16 residues long. CDR3 amino acids: CASSLDSGSSYNEQFF. CDR3 sequence (DNA): TGTGCCAGCAGCTTAGATAGCGGGAGCTCCTACAATGAGCAGTTCTTC.

The genes are TRBV21-1 and TRBJ1-6; the table's D call, TRBD1, has no DNA check behind it. TRBV21-1 is a known pseudogene. The CDR3 runs 14 residues. CDR3 nucleotide sequence: TGTGCCAGCAGTCCGGGACGGTATAATTCACCCCTCCACTTT. This sequence encodes CASSPGRYNSPLHF.

The chain has TRBV7-8 and TRBJ2-7; TRBD2 matches at 10 bases. This CDR3 has 17 residues. The germline V gene encodes CDR1 SGHVS and CDR2 FQNEAQ. Germline trimming cut 3 bases from V and 0 bases from J; bases unmatched to any gene: 8. The CDR3 sequence is CASSFPLAGGPSYEQYF. The DNA of the CDR3 is TGTGCCAGCAGCTTCCCTTTAGCGGGAGGCCCCTCCTACGAGCAGTACTTC.

V is TRBV7-9 and J is TRBJ2-1; 8 nucleotides match TRBD2. The germline gives CDR1 SEHNR, CDR2 FQNEAQ (reference sequence). V was pared by 8 bases and J by 11 bases, with 20 bases of the junction left unmatched. CDR3 length: 16 amino acids. DNA for the CDR3: TGTGCCAGCGAATCAGCCGTGGGTAGCGGGATGGGCCAGCAGTTCTTC. Translation gives CASESAVGSGMGQQFF.

V and J are TRBV6-2 or TRBV6-3 and TRBJ2-3; D may be TRBD2 (5 bases). CDR1 is MNHEY, CDR2 SVGEGT, per germline. The CDR3 is made up of 14 amino acids. The V gene lost 10 bases and the J gene lost 0 bases, with 14 bases spanning the gap. CDR3: CATRGVSSTDTQYF. CDR3 in DNA: TGTGCCACCCGGGGAGTATCTAGCACAGATACGCAGTATTTT.

This clonotype occurred once. V is TRBV20-1 and J is TRBJ2-7; 10 positions match TRBD1. The V gene's germline CDR1 is DFQATT and CDR2 SNEGSKA (reference sequence). V trimming: 7 bases; J trimming: 3 bases; junction bases outside the gene matches: 6. This CDR3 is built from 13 residues. As DNA, the CDR3 is TGCAGTGTTCGGACAGGGGGTATCTACGAGCAGTACTTC. Encoded protein: CSVRTGGIYEQYF.

The rearrangement joins TRBV6-1 to TRBJ2-7, with 7 positions matching TRBD1. The CDR3 loop spans 14 amino acids. J lost 2 bases, V lost 1 base, and 2 bases had no gene match. CDR1 is MNHNS, CDR2 SASEGT, per germline. The DNA of the CDR3 is TGTGCCAGCAGTGAAGGGGGACAGACCTACGAGCAGTACTTC. It encodes CASSEGGQTYEQYF.

This clonotype was found a few times. The CDR3, as DNA: TGCGCCAGCAGCCTAAACCCTAACGGACGGGGAGATTCACCCCTCCACTTT. It encodes CASSLNPNGRGDSPLHF. This chain joins TRBV5-1 and TRBJ1-6; D not resolved. Germline V lookup: CDR1 SGHRS, CDR2 YFSETQ. This CDR3 has 17 residues. The V gene lost 4 bases and the J gene lost 8 bases, with 22 bases spanning the gap.

CDR3 in DNA: TGTGCCAGCAGCTTAGGGCAGACCCTTAACTACAATGAGCAGTTCTTC. It yields the protein CASSLGQTLNYNEQFF. The chain employs TRBV7-8 and TRBJ2-1; D is uncertain. Germline values: CDR1 SGHVS, CDR2 FQNEAQ. CDR3 length: 16 amino acids. Trimming took off 1 base at V and 3 bases at J, with 13 bases between the two ends. Drawing the rest from reference TRBV7-8 and TRBJ2-1, the complete variable domain is GAGVSQSPRYKVAKRGQDVALRCDPISGHVSLFWYQQALGQGPEFLTYFQNEAQLDKSGLPSDRFFAERPEGSVSTLKIQRTQQEDSAVYLCASSLGQTLNYNEQFFGPGTRLTVL.

This chain joins TRBV7-2 and TRBJ2-2; D gene unclear. The CDR3 runs to 17 residues. The germline CDR1 and CDR2 sequences are SGHTA and FQGNSA. The V end lost 5 bases, the J end lost 0 bases, and 16 bases lay between the germline ends. The CDR3 nucleotides are TGTGCCAGCAGCGAGCTATGGGGTTCCACGAACACCGGGGAGCTGTTTTTT. Translated: CASSELWGSTNTGELFF. Filled out from reference TRBV7-2 and TRBJ2-2, the complete variable domain reads GAGVSQSPSNKVTEKGKDVELRCDPISGHTALYWYRQSLGQGLEFLIYFQGNSAPDKSGLPSDRFSAERTGGSVSTLTIQRTQQEDSAVYLCASSELWGSTNTGELFFGEGSRLTVL.

This clonotype turned up a few times. The chain employs TRBV13 and TRBJ2-4, with D hard to call. CDR3 size: 15 residues. Trimming took 1 base from V and 0 from J, leaving 7 bases between them. The germline V gene encodes CDR1 PRHDT and CDR2 FYEKMQ (reference sequence). CDR3 protein: CASSLVTVAKNIQYF. The CDR3 DNA sequence: TGTGCCAGCAGCTTAGTGACTGTAGCCAAAAACATTCAGTACTTC.

J is TRBJ2-7 and V is TRBV3-1, with D possibly being TRBD1 or TRBD2 (5 bases each). V was trimmed by 2 bases and J by 5 bases, leaving 19 bases between them. This CDR3 spans 16 amino acids. Germline V CDR1 and CDR2: LGHDT, YNNKEL (reference sequence). CDR3 sequence reads: CASSQPTGTIFHEQYF. The CDR3 DNA is TGTGCCAGCAGCCAACCGACCGGGACCATATTTCACGAGCAGTACTTC.

This clonotype was seen at least ten times. The genes are TRBV4-2 and TRBJ1-6; D is unresolved. Germline CDR1 reads LGHNA; CDR2 reads YNFKEQ. The CDR3 length is 14 residues. The germline V and J ends were trimmed by 2 bases and 7 bases, with 9 bases remaining between them. The CDR3 loop is CASSQRTGNSPLHF. CDR3 sequence (DNA): TGTGCCAGCAGCCAACGGACGGGGAATTCACCCCTCCACTTT.

The CDR3 nucleotides are TGCGCCAGCAGCGGGACTAGCGACTACAATGAGCAGTTCTTC. It codes for CASSGTSDYNEQFF. The V call is TRBV5-1, the J call TRBJ2-1; 10 bases match TRBD2. The CDR3 length is 14 residues. The ends lost 4 bases at V and 3 bases at J; junction bases unmatched: 1. The V gene's germline CDR1 is SGHRS and CDR2 YFSETQ.

The chain has TRBV24-1 and TRBJ1-1; possibly TRBD1 for D (5 bases). The V gene's germline CDR1 is KGHDR and CDR2 SFDVKD. V was cut by 2 bases and J by 4 bases, with 7 bases left in between. There are 13 residues in the CDR3. The CDR3 is CATSDSGATEAFF. CDR3 bases: TGTGCCACCAGTGATTCCGGGGCCACTGAAGCTTTCTTT.